This section outlines one T cell receptor (beta chain) sequence together with its context. The data originate from a study of CD8+CD57+ T cells in acquired aplastic anemia. The germline V gene encodes CDR1 DFQATT and CDR2 SNEGSKA (reference sequence). This CDR3 contains 13 residues. V dropped 3 bases and J dropped 2 bases, with 10 bases sitting between them. TCR beta VDJ and CDR3 profiles were obtained from a genomic DNA template. TCRdb reprocessed the reads with MiXCR, giving one entry per CDR3 protein. The sample shows about 48,000 distinct CDR3 sequences, approximately 72% of them seen only once. Sequenced: sorted CD4+, CD8+, or CD8+CD57+ T cells (not recorded which) from PBMCs. The source is a human donor in good health, serving as a control. The chain carries TRBV20-1 and TRBJ1-2; no firm D call. CDR3 loop: CSARSKANYGYTF. The CDR3 nucleotides read TGCAGTGCTAGGAGTAAGGCGAACTATGGCTACACCTTC.